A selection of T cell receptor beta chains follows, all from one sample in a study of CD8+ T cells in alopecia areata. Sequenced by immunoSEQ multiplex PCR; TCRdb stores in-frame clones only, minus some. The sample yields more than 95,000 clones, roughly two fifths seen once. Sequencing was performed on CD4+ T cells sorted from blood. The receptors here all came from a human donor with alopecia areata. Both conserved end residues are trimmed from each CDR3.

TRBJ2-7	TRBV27	ASSLLGQGAYEQY
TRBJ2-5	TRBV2	ASRVYTETQY
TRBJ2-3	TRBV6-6	ASLWTDTQY
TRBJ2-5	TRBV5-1	ASSSSGGGLYQETQY
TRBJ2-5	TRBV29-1	SVGTGWEQY
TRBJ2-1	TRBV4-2	ASSQSLAEYFNEQF
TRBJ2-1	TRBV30	AWTPDRANNEQF
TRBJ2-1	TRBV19	ASSIGRENYNEQF
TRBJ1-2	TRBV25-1	ASSESGGPYGYT
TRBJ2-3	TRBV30	AWSWGTSGSSDTQY
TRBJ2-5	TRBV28	ASSSPGAGDETQY
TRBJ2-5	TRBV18	ASSQGAGETQY
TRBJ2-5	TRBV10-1	ASSESRGKETQY
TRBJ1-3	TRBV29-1	SVGDSGANTIY
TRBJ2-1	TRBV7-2	ASSIQSGTKYNEQF
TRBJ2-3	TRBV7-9	ASSSTTADTQY
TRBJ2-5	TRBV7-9	ASSSYRQGARETQY
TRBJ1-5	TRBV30	AWSRAGRNQPQH
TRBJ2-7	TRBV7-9	ASSSGGQGTTAYEQY
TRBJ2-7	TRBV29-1	SAGAGLGYEQY
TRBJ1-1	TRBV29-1	SVVTAGGSF
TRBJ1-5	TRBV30	AWSVSGVNQPQH
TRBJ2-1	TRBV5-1	ASSTSGGNNEQF
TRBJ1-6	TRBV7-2	ASSSRQPRIYNSPLH
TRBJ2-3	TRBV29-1	SVTGTGVLVGTQY
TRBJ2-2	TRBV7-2	ASSLRSGFTGELF
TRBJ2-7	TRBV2	ASSETGYRGEQY
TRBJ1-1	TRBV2	ASKQTGPTEAF
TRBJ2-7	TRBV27	ASSLSKGGSYEQY
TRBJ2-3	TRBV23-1	ASSRNSTDTQY
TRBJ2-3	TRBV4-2	ASSPLRGREADTQY
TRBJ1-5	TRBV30	AWRGRDNQPQH